This T cell receptor beta chain appears in the sequencing data of a study of blood T cells in healthy people across ages (dated by TCRdb to 2015 to 2017). For context, the study as a whole: In model experiments, roughly one uniquely barcoded TCR beta cDNA molecule per two T cells was captured by template switching. To track age-related changes in TCR beta repertoire diversity, the study relied on deep sequencing normalized with unique cDNA molecular identifiers. The donors were divided into four age groups: young (average approximately 15 years), middle-aged (approximately 41), aged (approximately 62) and long-lived (around 80). Donors of different ages were randomly distributed across sequencing lanes to avoid experimental bias. Two additional independent replicas of 1 million unique cDNA reads from the same blood draw were analyzed for two donors (one aged 18 to 30 and one aged 80 or older). What the work shows at the level of the full study, not this receptor alone: Bulk unsorted PBMC profiling prevented conclusive comparison of naive and antigen-experienced compartments. Because the CMV infection status of the donors was unknown, age-related changes in expanded clonotypes may potentially have been confounded. The percentage of naive T cells measured by flow cytometry correlated strongly with observed TCR beta diversity. Estimates of total diversity based on one million sequenced T cells were regarded as lower bounds and as underestimates. Compared with the aged group, more naive CD4+ T cells, fewer expanded clones and increased TCR diversity were shown by the long-lived group, suggesting age selection. As age increased, observed TCR beta diversity per million T cells dropped in a roughly linear way, and a significant reduction was already evident by age approximately 40.

V and J lose 5 bases and 3 bases, and a span of 13 bases separates them. Taken from the germline V gene, the CDR1 and CDR2 loops are KGHSH and LQKENI. From the cysteine up to the phenylalanine, the CDR3 has a length of 14 residues. Only the CDR3 region is kept as DNA, spanning 42 bases read in frame from base 1. Library construction relied on 5' RACE. A second about 6 to 11 cycle PCR used a sample-barcoded 5' primer and a J-beta primer mix. A unique molecular identifier was introduced onto each TCR beta cDNA molecule by a template-switch 5' adaptor carrying 12 random nucleotides. Each sample yielded at least 3 million CDR3-containing paired-end reads. First-strand cDNA was synthesized from all RNA with the Mint cDNA synthesis kit, primed by a TRBC-specific oligonucleotide. Following uracil-DNA glycosylase treatment, a first 18-cycle PCR with universal primers M1SS and BC2_uni_R was performed on all cDNA. Concerning the study's data processing: Normalization of each sample was performed by random selection of 1 million high-quality reads, each carrying a distinct molecular identifier. Instead of being binned into consensus sequences, reads that shared molecular identifiers were thrown out. MiTCR, set to a Q25 quality threshold and the strictest error-elimination algorithm, was used for CDR3 identification, clonotype clustering and error correction. A nonparametric unseen species model with Euler transformation was used to estimate lower-bound total TCR beta diversity. Clones were called with MiXCR by TCRdb after fastp trimmed the public reads at Q25, and only in-frame beta chains were retained. Every entry covers one CDR3 protein and lists the most common genes and DNA from its rows. TCRdb's processing, not the authors' own work, is the source of the V and J calls. The sample profile shows around 2 million distinct CDR3 sequences; more than 35% of them were found once. Together, the top ten hold 23% of the sample.

The roughly 37 donors, aged about 6 to 95 years, were systemically healthy Caucasian individuals from Russia. Approximately 9.3 milliliters of peripheral blood were drawn from each donor into EDTA-treated Vacutainer tubes. PBMCs were isolated by Ficoll-Paque density-gradient centrifugation, with at least 6 million obtained per sample. Total RNA, at least 5.5 micrograms per sample, was extracted from PBMCs with Trizol reagent. The percentages of naive CD45RAhigh/CD27high T cells were determined by flow cytometry on a PBMC aliquot from every donor. About this clonotype: The clone's antigen remains unknown. Base-call qualities are not available, and no considerably larger clone is one nucleotide away.

Recombination joined TRBV18 with TRBJ1-2; perhaps TRBD1 is the D gene, with 6 bases matching. The sequencing input was blood. This clonotype was obtained from a human donor in good health. The CDR3 protein: CASSARTDDYGYTF. The nucleotides read TGTGCCAGCTCAGCTAGGACAGATGACTATGGCTACACCTTC.